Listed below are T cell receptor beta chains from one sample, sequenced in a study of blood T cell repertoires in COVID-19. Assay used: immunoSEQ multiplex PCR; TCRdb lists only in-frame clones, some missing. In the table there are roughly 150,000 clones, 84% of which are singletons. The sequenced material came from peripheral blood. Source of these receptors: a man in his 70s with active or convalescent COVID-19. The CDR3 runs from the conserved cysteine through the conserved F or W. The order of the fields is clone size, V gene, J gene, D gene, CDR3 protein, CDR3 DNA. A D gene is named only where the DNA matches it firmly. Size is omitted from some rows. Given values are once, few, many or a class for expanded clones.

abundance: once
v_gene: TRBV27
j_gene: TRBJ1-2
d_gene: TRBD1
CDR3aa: CASSTNRGDYGYTF
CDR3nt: TGTGCCAGCAGTACCAACAGGGGCGACTATGGCTACACCTTC

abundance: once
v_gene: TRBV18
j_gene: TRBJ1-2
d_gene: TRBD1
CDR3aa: CASSPGQSSYTF
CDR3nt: TGTGCCAGCTCACCGGGACAGTCGAGCTACACCTTC

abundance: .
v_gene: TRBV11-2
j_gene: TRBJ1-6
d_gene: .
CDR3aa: CASSFLRTSVNSPLHF
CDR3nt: TGTGCCAGCAGCTTCTTGCGGACAAGCGTTAATTCACCCCTCCACTTT

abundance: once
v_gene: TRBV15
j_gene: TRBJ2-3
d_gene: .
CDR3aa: CATSRELVTSTDTQYF
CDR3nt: TGTGCCACCAGCAGAGAACTAGTCACTAGCACAGATACGCAGTATTTT

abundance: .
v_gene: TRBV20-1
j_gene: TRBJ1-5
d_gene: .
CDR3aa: CSAHQGQAQHF
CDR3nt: TGCAGTGCCCACCAGGGTCAGGCCCAGCATTTT

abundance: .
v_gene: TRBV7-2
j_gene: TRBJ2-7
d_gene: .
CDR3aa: CASNPGGDEQYF
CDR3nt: TGTGCCAGCAACCCGGGGGGCGACGAGCAGTACTTC

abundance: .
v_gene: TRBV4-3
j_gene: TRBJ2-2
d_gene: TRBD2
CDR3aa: CASSQDTRVAGTGELFF
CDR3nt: TGCGCCAGCAGCCAAGATACGAGAGTAGCGGGAACCGGGGAGCTGTTTTTT

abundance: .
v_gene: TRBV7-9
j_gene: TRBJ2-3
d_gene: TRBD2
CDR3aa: CASSLEERTSDTDTQYF
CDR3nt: TGTGCCAGCAGCTTAGAGGAGAGGACTAGCGACACAGATACGCAGTATTTT

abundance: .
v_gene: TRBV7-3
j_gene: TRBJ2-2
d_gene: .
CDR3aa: CASSLLRTGELFF
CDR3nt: TGTGCCAGCAGCCTCCTCAGGACCGGGGAGCTGTTTTTT

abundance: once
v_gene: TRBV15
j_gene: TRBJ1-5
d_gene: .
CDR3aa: CATSAPIGQRGQPQHF
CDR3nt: TGTGCCACCAGCGCGCCGATCGGACAGAGGGGTCAGCCCCAGCATTTT

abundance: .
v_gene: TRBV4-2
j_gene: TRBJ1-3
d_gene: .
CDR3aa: CASSQEPPSAAGNTIYF
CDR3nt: TGTGCCAGCAGCCAAGAACCCCCTTCGGCAGCGGGAAACACCATATATTTT

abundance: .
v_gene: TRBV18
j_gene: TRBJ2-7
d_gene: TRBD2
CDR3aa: CASSLPGGPQGYEQYF
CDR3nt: TGTGCCAGCTCACTGCCGGGAGGGCCTCAGGGCTACGAGCAGTACTTC

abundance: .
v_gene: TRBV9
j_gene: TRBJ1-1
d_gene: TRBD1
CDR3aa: CASSVAGDRGLNTEAFF
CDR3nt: TGTGCCAGCAGCGTAGCGGGGGACAGGGGCTTGAACACTGAAGCTTTCTTT

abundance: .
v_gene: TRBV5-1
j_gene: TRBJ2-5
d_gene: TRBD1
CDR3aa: CASSLRDRLRETQYF
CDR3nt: TGCGCCAGCAGCTTGCGGGACAGATTAAGGGAGACCCAGTACTTC

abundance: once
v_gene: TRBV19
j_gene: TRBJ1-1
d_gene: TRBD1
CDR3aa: CASSIRPTGAQAFF
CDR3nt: TGTGCCAGTAGTATCCGTCCGACAGGGGCCCAAGCTTTCTTT

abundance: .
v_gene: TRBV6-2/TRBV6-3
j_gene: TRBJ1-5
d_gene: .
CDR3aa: CASSYVRRAADQPQHF
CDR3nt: TGTGCCAGCAGTTACGTGCGCAGGGCCGCAGATCAGCCCCAGCATTTT

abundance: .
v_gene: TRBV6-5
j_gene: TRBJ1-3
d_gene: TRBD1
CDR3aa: CASSLQGAENTIYF
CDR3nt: TGTGCCAGCAGTTTACAGGGGGCGGAAAACACCATATATTTT

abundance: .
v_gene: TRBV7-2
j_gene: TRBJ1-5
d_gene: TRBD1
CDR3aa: CASSAAGTGWDSNQPQHF
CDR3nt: TGTGCCAGCAGCGCCGCCGGGACAGGGTGGGATAGCAATCAGCCCCAGCATTTT

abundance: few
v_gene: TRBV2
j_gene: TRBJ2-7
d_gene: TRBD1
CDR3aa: CASSTQGSSYEQYF
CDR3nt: TGTGCCAGCAGTACACAGGGGTCGTCCTACGAGCAGTACTTC

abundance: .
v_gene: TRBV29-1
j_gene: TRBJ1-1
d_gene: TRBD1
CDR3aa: CSARDRGANTEAFF
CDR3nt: TGCAGCGCTAGGGACAGGGGGGCAAACACTGAAGCTTTCTTT

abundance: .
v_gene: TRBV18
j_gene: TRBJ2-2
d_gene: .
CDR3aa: CASSPRGSNTGELFF
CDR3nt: TGTGCCAGCTCACCAAGGGGTTCGAACACCGGGGAGCTGTTTTTT

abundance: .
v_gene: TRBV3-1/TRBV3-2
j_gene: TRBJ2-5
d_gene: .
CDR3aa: CASSQEISGTQYF
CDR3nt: TGTGCCAGCAGCCAAGAAATCTCGGGGACCCAGTACTTC

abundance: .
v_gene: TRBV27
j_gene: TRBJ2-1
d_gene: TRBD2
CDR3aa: CASSPRTSGGNEQFF
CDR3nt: TGTGCCAGCAGTCCGCGGACTAGCGGGGGAAATGAGCAGTTCTTC

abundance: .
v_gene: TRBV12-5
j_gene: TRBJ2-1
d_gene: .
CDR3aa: CASGLGQVASEQFF
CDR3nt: TGTGCTAGTGGTTTGGGACAGGTGGCGTCAGAGCAGTTCTTC

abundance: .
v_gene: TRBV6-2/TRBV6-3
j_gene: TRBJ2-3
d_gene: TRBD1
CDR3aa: CASSAGGLGTDTQYF
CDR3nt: TGTGCCAGCAGCGCAGGGGGATTGGGCACAGATACGCAGTATTTT

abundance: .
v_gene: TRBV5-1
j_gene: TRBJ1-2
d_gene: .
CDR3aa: CASSSLDSRTYGYTF
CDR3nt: TGCGCCAGCAGCTCCTTGGACAGCAGGACCTATGGCTACACCTTC

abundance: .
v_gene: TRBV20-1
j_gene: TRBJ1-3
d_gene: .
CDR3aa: CSGGSGNTIYF
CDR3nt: TGCAGTGGAGGTTCTGGAAACACCATATATTTT

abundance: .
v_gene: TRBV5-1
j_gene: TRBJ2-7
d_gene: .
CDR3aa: CASSLGASRQDYEQYF
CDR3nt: TGCGCCAGCAGCTTGGGCGCTTCCCGACAGGACTACGAGCAGTACTTC

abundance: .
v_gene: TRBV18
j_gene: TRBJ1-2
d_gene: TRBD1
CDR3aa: CASSPGQGVYYGYTF
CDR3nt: TGTGCCAGCTCACCGGGACAGGGGGTGTACTATGGCTACACCTTC

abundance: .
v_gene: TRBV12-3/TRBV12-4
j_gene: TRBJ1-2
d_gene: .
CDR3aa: CASSYQGSGYTF
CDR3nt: TGTGCCAGCAGTTACCAGGGGTCTGGCTACACCTTC

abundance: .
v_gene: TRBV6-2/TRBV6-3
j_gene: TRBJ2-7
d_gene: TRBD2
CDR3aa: CASSSRTSGYIYEQYF
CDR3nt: TGTGCCAGCAGTTCGCGGACTAGCGGTTACATCTACGAGCAGTACTTC

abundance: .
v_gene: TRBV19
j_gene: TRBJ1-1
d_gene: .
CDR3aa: CASSIPSRAGGTEAFF
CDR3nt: TGTGCCAGTAGTATCCCCAGCCGAGCCGGGGGGACTGAAGCTTTCTTT

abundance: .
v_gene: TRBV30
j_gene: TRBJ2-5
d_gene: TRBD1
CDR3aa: CAWRAGGLETQYF
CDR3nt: TGTGCCTGGCGGGCAGGGGGCTTGGAGACCCAGTACTTC

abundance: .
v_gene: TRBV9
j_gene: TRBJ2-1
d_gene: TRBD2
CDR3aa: CASSGTPTSGAYNEQFF
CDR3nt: TGTGCCAGCAGCGGGACCCCGACTAGCGGGGCCTACAATGAGCAGTTCTTC

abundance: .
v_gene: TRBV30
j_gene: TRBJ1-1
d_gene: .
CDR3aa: CAWRPTAGEAFF
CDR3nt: TGTGCCTGGAGGCCTACGGCGGGAGAAGCTTTCTTT

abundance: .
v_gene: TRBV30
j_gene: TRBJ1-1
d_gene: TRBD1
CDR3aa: CAWGRVGQQAFF
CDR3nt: TGTGCCTGGGGGAGGGTGGGACAGCAAGCTTTCTTT

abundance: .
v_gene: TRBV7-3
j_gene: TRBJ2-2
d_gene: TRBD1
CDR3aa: CASSFGQAVGNTGELFF
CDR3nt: TGTGCCAGCAGCTTTGGACAGGCCGTGGGGAACACCGGGGAGCTGTTTTTT

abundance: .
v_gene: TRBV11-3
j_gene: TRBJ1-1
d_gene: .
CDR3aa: CASSTRDTTEAFF
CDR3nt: TGTGCCAGCAGCACTCGGGACACCACTGAAGCTTTCTTT

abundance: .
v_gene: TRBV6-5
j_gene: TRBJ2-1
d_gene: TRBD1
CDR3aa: CASRDRGPYNEQFF
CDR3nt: TGTGCCAGCAGGGACAGGGGGCCTTACAATGAGCAGTTCTTC

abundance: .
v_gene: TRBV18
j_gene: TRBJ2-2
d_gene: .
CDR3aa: CASSPSQGNTGELFF
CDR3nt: TGTGCCAGCTCACCATCCCAGGGCAACACCGGGGAGCTGTTTTTT

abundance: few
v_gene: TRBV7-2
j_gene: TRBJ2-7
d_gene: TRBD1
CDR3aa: CASSSSGQGHSYEQYF
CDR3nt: TGTGCCAGCAGCTCCTCGGGACAGGGGCATTCCTACGAGCAGTACTTC

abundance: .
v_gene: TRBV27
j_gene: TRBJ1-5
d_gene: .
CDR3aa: CASSFRWRGGGQPQHF
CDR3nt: TGTGCCAGCAGTTTTAGGTGGAGGGGAGGGGGTCAGCCCCAGCATTTT

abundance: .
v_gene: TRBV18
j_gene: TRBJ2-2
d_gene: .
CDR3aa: CASSPLRNRAGELFF
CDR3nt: TGTGCCAGCTCACCGCTTCGAAACAGGGCCGGGGAGCTGTTTTTT

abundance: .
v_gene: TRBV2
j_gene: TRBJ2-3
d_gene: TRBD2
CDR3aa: CASRLTSGGPGSTDTQYF
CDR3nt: TGTGCCAGCAGATTGACTAGCGGGGGCCCCGGTAGCACAGATACGCAGTATTTT

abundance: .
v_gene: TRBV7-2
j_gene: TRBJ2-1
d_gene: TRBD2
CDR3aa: CALRKAGARYNEQFF
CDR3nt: TGTGCCCTTAGGAAGGCGGGAGCCCGATACAATGAGCAGTTCTTC

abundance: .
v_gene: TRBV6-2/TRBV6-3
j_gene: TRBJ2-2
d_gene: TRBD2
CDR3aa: CASSPRGVAGELFF
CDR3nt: TGTGCCAGCAGCCCCCGGGGGGTCGCCGGGGAGCTGTTTTTT

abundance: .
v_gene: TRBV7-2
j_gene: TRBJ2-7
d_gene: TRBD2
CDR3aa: CASSQGLANSYEQYF
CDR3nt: TGTGCCAGCAGCCAGGGACTAGCAAACTCCTACGAGCAGTACTTC

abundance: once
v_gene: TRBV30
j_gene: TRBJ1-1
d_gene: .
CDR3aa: CAWSVRLRGLNTEAFF
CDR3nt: TGTGCCTGGAGTGTACGGCTCCGAGGGTTGAACACTGAAGCTTTCTTT

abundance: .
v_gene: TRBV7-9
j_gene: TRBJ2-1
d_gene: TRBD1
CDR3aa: CASSLYGTGSSYNEQFF
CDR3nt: TGTGCCAGCAGCTTATATGGGACAGGGAGCTCCTACAATGAGCAGTTCTTC

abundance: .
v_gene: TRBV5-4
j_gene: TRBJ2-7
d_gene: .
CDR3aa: CASSLPGVNSYEQYF
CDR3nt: TGTGCCAGCAGCTTGCCAGGGGTAAACTCCTACGAGCAGTACTTC

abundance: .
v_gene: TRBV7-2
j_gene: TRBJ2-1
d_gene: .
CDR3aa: CAGRGLSYNEQFF
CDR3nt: TGTGCCGGGAGGGGGTTATCCTACAATGAGCAGTTCTTC

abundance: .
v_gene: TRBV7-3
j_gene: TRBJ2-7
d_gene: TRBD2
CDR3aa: CASSLQAGGPYEQYF
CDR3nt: TGTGCCAGCAGCTTACAAGCGGGAGGGCCCTACGAGCAGTACTTC

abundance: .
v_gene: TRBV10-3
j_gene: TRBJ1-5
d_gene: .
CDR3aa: CAISEHMYSNQPQHF
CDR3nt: TGTGCCATCAGTGAACACATGTATAGCAATCAGCCCCAGCATTTT

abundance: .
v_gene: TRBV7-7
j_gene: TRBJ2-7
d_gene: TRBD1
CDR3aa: CASSIRTGSSYEQYF
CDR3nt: TGTGCTAGCAGCATCCGGACAGGAAGCTCCTACGAGCAGTACTTC

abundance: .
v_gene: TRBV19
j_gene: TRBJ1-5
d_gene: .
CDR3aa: CASSGRLGGSNQPQHF
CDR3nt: TGTGCCAGTAGTGGTCGACTGGGAGGTAGCAATCAGCCCCAGCATTTT